This passage covers 28 T cell receptor beta chains from one sample sequenced in a study of breast tumors, draining lymph nodes, adjacent tissues (TCRdb year 2016). The axillary draining lymph nodes of breast cancer patients were the source of the lymph node samples. Libraries were prepared through multiplex PCR. The sample was run on an Illumina HiSeq 2000. TCRdb handled the public reads itself, with Q25 trimming in fastp and clone calling in MiXCR, and kept productive beta chains. Identical CDR3 proteins give one entry, which carries the most common genes and DNA. This sample holds some 120,000 distinct CDR3 sequences; 15% to 20% were observed only once. The top ten clonotypes cover about 3.5% of the sample. Sequenced: axillary lymph node tissue. All receptors come from a female donor with breast cancer. Some clones in this sample may be carry-over from other donors' samples.

Ten or more counts support this clonotype. The chain links TRBV6-1 to TRBJ2-7, with D unclear. The CDR3 runs to 12 residues. V was cut by 2 bases and J by 4 bases, with 6 bases left in between. The germline CDR1 and CDR2 sequences are MNHNS and SASEGT. CDR3 coding DNA: TGTGCCAGCAGTGAATTCGGTTACGAGCAGTACTTC. Protein product: CASSEFGYEQYF.

This clonotype was observed at least ten times. This chain links TRBV11-3 with TRBJ2-1; 8 positions match TRBD1. Germline V CDR1 and CDR2: SGHNT, YENEEA. There are 16 residues in the CDR3. Trimming took 6 bases from V and 6 from J; bases not matched to a gene: 13. The CDR3, as DNA: TGTGCCAGCAGTCCCCCGATCCGCACAGGGGGCAATGAGCAGTTCTTC. Protein: CASSPPIRTGGNEQFF.

The sample holds many counts of this clonotype. This sequence joins TRBV20-1 and TRBJ2-5; TRBD2 matches at 7 bases. Germline V gene sequence: CDR1 DFQATT, CDR2 SNEGSKA (reference sequence). The junction had 6 bases not matched to a gene; V was cut back by 6 bases and J by 2 bases. This CDR3 region has 13 residues. The CDR3 DNA reads as TGCAGTGCCAGCCGGGGGGTACAAGAGACCCAGTACTTC. Translation gives CSASRGVQETQYF.

With regard to this clonotype: This could be a read error, since a much larger clone is one nucleotide away. The chain carries TRBV9 and TRBJ2-2; weak D call: TRBD2 (6 bases). CDR3 length equals 17 residues. V was cut by 0 bases and J by 1 base, with 13 bases left in between. The germline V gene encodes CDR1 SGDLS and CDR2 YYNGEE. CDR3 in amino acids: CASSVDGPAGNTGELFF. In DNA, the CDR3 is TGTGCCAGCAGCGTAGACGGGCCAGCGGGGAACACCGGGGAGCTGTTTTTT.

This clonotype occurred many times. The chain couples TRBV27 to TRBJ1-2; D is perhaps TRBD1 (5 bases). Germline CDR1 MNHEY, CDR2 SMNVEV (reference sequence). The CDR3 is made up of 14 amino acids. V was pared by 0 bases and J by 8 bases, with 13 bases between. CDR3 nucleotides: TGTGCCAGCAGTTTATCCCCAGGGCCCCGCGGCTACACCTTC. Translating it yields CASSLSPGPRGYTF.

This clonotype was found many times. V usage is TRBV20-1 and J usage is TRBJ2-7, with 8 positions matching TRBD2. Germline V gene lookup returns CDR1 DFQATT and CDR2 SNEGSKA (reference sequence). Germline trimming cut 5 bases from V and 4 bases from J; bases unmatched to any gene: 10. The CDR3 is 14 residues long. CDR3: CSALSGKGIYEQYF. The CDR3 DNA follows: TGCAGTGCTCTTAGCGGGAAAGGAATATACGAGCAGTACTTC.

This clonotype was seen repeatedly, ten times or more. The chain has TRBV27 and TRBJ2-7, with 13 positions matching TRBD2. The CDR3 length is 14 residues. V was pared by 2 bases and J by 7 bases, with 2 bases of the junction left unmatched. From germline, CDR1 is MNHEY and CDR2 SMNVEV (reference sequence). CDR3 sequence (DNA): TGTGCCAGCAGTTTAATGGGACTAGCGGGAGAGCAGTACTTC. Encoded protein: CASSLMGLAGEQYF.

This clonotype was observed a single time. A read error may account for a junction end that differs from germline. The chain couples TRBV24-1 to TRBJ2-2; D perhaps matches TRBD2 (5 bases). CDR1 and CDR2 from the germline V gene are KGHDR and SFDVKD. There are 15 residues in the CDR3. The CDR3 DNA reads TGTGCCACCAGTGATTTAAGCGCCAACACCGGGGAGCAGTTTTTT. This sequence encodes CATSDLSANTGEQFF.

This clonotype was counted many times. This sequence joins TRBV20-1 and TRBJ2-6; TRBD1 agrees at 8 bases. Losses at the gene ends were 4 bases for V and 0 bases for J; bases not matched to a gene: 11. The germline V gene has CDR1 DFQATT and CDR2 SNEGSKA (reference sequence). This CDR3 is 18 amino acids long. CDR3 residues: CSATPSGGLSSGANVLTF. The CDR3 nucleotides are TGCAGTGCTACCCCGTCAGGGGGCCTGAGCTCTGGGGCCAACGTCCTGACTTTC.

In this sample, this clonotype turned up many times. This chain uses TRBV6-5 with TRBJ1-6; D uncertain. The CDR3 is 18 residues long. Per germline, CDR1 MNHEY and CDR2 SVGAGI. V was pared by 0 bases and J by 0 bases, with 12 bases between. CDR3 coding DNA: TGTGCCAGCAGTTACTCGATAGGGTACAGCTCCTATAATTCACCCCTCCACTTT. Amino acids: CASSYSIGYSSYNSPLHF.

The chain combines TRBV7-8 with TRBJ2-5; the match to TRBD1 covers 10 bases. The V gene end was trimmed by 0 bases and the J gene end by 7 bases; junction bases not matched to a gene: 8. The CDR3 spans 16 residues. Germline-derived CDR1 and CDR2 are SGHVS and FQNEAQ. CDR3 DNA: TGTGCCAGCAGCTTAGCCCCCGACAGGGGGCGGGGGACCCAGTACTTC. Protein product: CASSLAPDRGRGTQYF.

There are a few counts of this clonotype. This chain uses TRBV28 with TRBJ2-7; D might be TRBD2 (5 bases). Germline V gives CDR1 MDHEN, CDR2 SYDVKM. V was shortened by 10 bases and J by 2 bases, with 18 bases between the two germline ends. The CDR3 runs to 14 residues. CDR3 amino acids: CATLAADRAYEQYF. In nucleotides, the CDR3 is TGTGCCACCCTTGCAGCGGACCGAGCCTACGAGCAGTACTTC.

This clonotype was seen a handful of times. This chain connects TRBV6-2 or TRBV6-3 to TRBJ2-5, with TRBD2 identical over 8 bases. The length of the CDR3 is 16 residues. The ends lost 6 bases at V and 4 bases at J; junction bases unmatched: 13. Germline CDR1 MNHEY, CDR2 SVGEGT. CDR3 in amino acids: CASSPWGERERETQYF. CDR3 nucleotide sequence: TGTGCCAGCAGCCCATGGGGGGAGCGGGAGCGAGAGACCCAGTACTTC.

This clonotype was seen ten or more times. The V call is TRBV5-6, the J call TRBJ2-7, with 11 bases matching TRBD1. The CDR3 contains 15 residues. The J segment lost 2 bases and the V segment lost 7 bases, leaving 8 bases of the junction unmatched. Looked up from germline, CDR1 is SGHDT and CDR2 is YYEEEE. The chain's CDR3 is CASHIRDRGAYEQYF. The CDR3 DNA reads TGTGCCAGCCATATCCGGGACAGGGGGGCCTACGAGCAGTACTTC.

This clonotype was recorded many times. The chain links TRBV30 to TRBJ2-7; D unclear. This CDR3 comprises 13 residues. From germline, CDR1 is GTSNPN and CDR2 SVGIG (reference sequence). The V gene lost 0 bases and the J gene lost 4 bases, with 10 bases spanning the gap. The CDR3 nucleotides read TGTGCCTGGAGTGTAGAACACAATTACGAGCAGTACTTC. Its protein product is CAWSVEHNYEQYF.

In the case of this clonotype: A read error is possible here, since a much larger clone lies one base away. The chain joins TRBV20-1 to TRBJ1-2, with D tentatively TRBD1 (5 bases). CDR1 and CDR2 from the germline V gene are DFQATT and SNEGSKA (reference sequence). This CDR3 spans 13 amino acids. V lost 0 bases to trimming and J lost 4 bases, with 9 bases between them. In DNA form, the CDR3 reads TGCAGTGCTAGAGAGTGGGGGAGCTATGGCTACACCTTC. Translating gives CSAREWGSYGYTF.

The table lists this clonotype with many counts. The chain carries TRBV15 and TRBJ1-2; no definite D call. Germline loops: CDR1 LNHNV, CDR2 YYDKDF (reference sequence). This CDR3 has 15 amino acids. Trimming removed 0 bases from V and 6 bases from J, with 14 bases in between. The CDR3 DNA reads TGTGCCACCAGCAGAGATCGAGAGCTAGGTCATGGCTACACCTTC. This encodes CATSRDRELGHGYTF.

This clonotype came up many times. This chain joins TRBV12-3 or TRBV12-4 and TRBJ1-5; unclear D gene. V was trimmed by 7 bases and J by 10 bases, leaving 17 bases between them. The CDR3 totals 13 residues. The CDR3 nucleotides are TGTGCCAGCACCTTGGGATCCCCGGGTCCCCAGCATTTT. Protein product: CASTLGSPGPQHF.

This clonotype was seen repeatedly, ten times or more. The chain uses TRBV14 and TRBJ2-3; D remains unclear. V was clipped by 0 bases and J by 5 bases, with 9 bases between them. This CDR3 is built from 14 residues. Germline CDR1 SGHDN, CDR2 FVKESK. The DNA of the CDR3 is TGTGCCAGCAGCCAAGATCAAGCTAGAGATACGCAGTATTTT. This gives the protein CASSQDQARDTQYF.

At least ten counts were recorded for this clonotype. The gene calls are TRBV7-8 and TRBJ2-3; D remains unclear. The CDR3 has 12 residues. The V gene lost 5 bases and the J gene lost 0 bases, with 3 bases spanning the gap. The germline V gene encodes CDR1 SGHVS and CDR2 FQNEAQ. The CDR3 protein is CASSQSTDTQYF. The CDR3 DNA reads TGTGCCAGCAGCCAAAGCACAGATACGCAGTATTTT.

The rearrangement joins TRBV9 to TRBJ2-2, with 12 bases matching TRBD2. CDR3 length: 18 residues. Germline V lookup: CDR1 SGDLS, CDR2 YYNGEE. Trimming took 4 bases from V and 6 from J; bases not matched to a gene: 13. This CDR3 reads CASSPPLGLAGGSGELFF. The CDR3 coding sequence is TGTGCCAGCAGCCCTCCCCTAGGGCTAGCGGGGGGGTCCGGGGAGCTGTTTTTT.

A word on this clonotype: Possible read error: a much larger clone is one base away. CDR3 nucleotide sequence: TGTGCCGGTAGTATGGCTAGCGGGGGAGTGGATACGCAGTATTTT. Encoded protein: CAGSMASGGVDTQYF. The rearrangement uses TRBV19 and TRBJ2-3; 10 bases fit TRBD2. The CDR3 has 15 residues. Germline V gene data show CDR1 as LNHDA and CDR2 as SQIVND (reference sequence).

This clonotype was counted many times. V usage is TRBV3-1 and J usage is TRBJ2-7, with a weak D call TRBD2 (6 bases). V lost 0 bases and J lost 3, with 21 bases in between. The CDR3 is 18 amino acids. The germline gives CDR1 LGHDT, CDR2 YNNKEL (reference sequence). The CDR3, as DNA: TGTGCCAGCAGCCAAGATCTGGAGCGGGCCAGGACAAACTACGAGCAGTACTTC. This sequence encodes CASSQDLERARTNYEQYF.

The CDR3, as DNA: TGTGCCAGTAGTAAAGTGCGGGATTCGGGGGGATCTCAGCCCCAGCATTTT. It translates to CASSKVRDSGGSQPQHF. The chain uses TRBV19 and TRBJ1-5; possible D gene TRBD1, 5 bases. CDR1 is LNHDA, CDR2 SQIVND, per germline (reference sequence). The CDR3 spans 17 residues. The V and J ends lost 4 bases and 6 bases respectively, with 22 bases between them.

This clonotype showed up many times. The V and J genes are TRBV7-9 and TRBJ2-3, with 9 bases aligning to TRBD1. Germline loops: CDR1 SEHNR, CDR2 FQNEAQ (reference sequence). This CDR3 comprises 14 residues. V shed 3 bases and J 5 bases; nucleotides not matched to a gene: 3. The CDR3 is CASSFDRGLDTQYF. DNA of the CDR3: TGTGCCAGCAGCTTTGACAGGGGGTTAGATACGCAGTATTTT.

This clonotype was detected many times. The chain has TRBV5-1 and TRBJ2-2; possible D gene TRBD1, 6 bases. V lost 4 bases and J lost 1, with 14 bases in between. Germline CDR1 SGHRS, CDR2 YFSETQ. The CDR3 extends over 16 amino acids. The CDR3 coding sequence is TGCGCCAGCAGCCGTTCCAGGGGCCAGAACACCGGGGAGCTGTTTTTT. Translating gives CASSRSRGQNTGELFF.

This clonotype came up many times. The V and J genes are TRBV2 and TRBJ2-2; D unclear. CDR1 and CDR2 (germline): SNHLY, FYNNEI. V was pared by 4 bases and J by 0 bases, with 9 bases between. The CDR3 length is 15 residues. The CDR3 loop is CASSVASSNTGELFF. The CDR3 DNA sequence: TGTGCCAGCAGTGTGGCGAGCTCGAACACCGGGGAGCTGTTTTTT.

The sample holds a few counts of this clonotype. V and J are TRBV6-5 and TRBJ2-3, with 8 bases that match TRBD2. This CDR3 has 17 amino acids. V dropped 7 bases and J dropped 1; count of bases not matched to a gene: 13. Germline CDR1 MNHEY, CDR2 SVGAGI. For the CDR3, the DNA is TGTGCCAGCACTCCCGGTGGGGCGGGAGGACGCACAGATACGCAGTATTTT. Its translation: CASTPGGAGGRTDTQYF.